Below are 19 T cell receptor beta chains sequenced from a single sample in a study of T cells after yellow fever vaccination (dated by TCRdb to between 2018 and 2020). Libraries were constructed by 5' RACE. The sequencing machine was an Illumina HiSeq 2500. The public reads were run again by TCRdb, first through fastp at Q25 and then through MiXCR, and only productive beta chains were kept. All rows with the same CDR3 protein become a single entry with the most common DNA and genes. This sample lists more than 300,000 distinct CDR3 sequences; 6.5% to 8.5% were detected once. The ten biggest clones cover 18% of the sample. The treatment or condition label, read with the paper, signifies: live attenuated yellow fever vaccine strain. Sample: PBMCs, taken about 41 days after the first yellow fever vaccination. Receptor source: a man aged 18 to 29 who received the YFV17D yellow fever vaccine.

This clonotype was recorded a few times. CDR3 region: CASSLAVTGGNEQFF. The CDR3 DNA reads as TGCGCCAGCAGCTTGGCCGTGACAGGCGGCAATGAGCAGTTCTTC. The J gene is TRBJ2-1, the V gene TRBV5-1, with a weak D call TRBD1 (6 bases). Germline V gene sequence: CDR1 SGHRS, CDR2 YFSETQ. The CDR3 runs to 15 residues. Trimming left V 0 bases short and J 6 bases short, with 13 bases between.

There are a few counts of this clonotype. The chain couples TRBV7-2 to TRBJ1-1; D is possibly TRBD1 (6 bases). Germline loops: CDR1 SGHTA, CDR2 FQGNSA. This CDR3 spans 13 amino acids. The V gene lost 5 bases and the J gene lost 4 bases, with 11 bases spanning the gap. CDR3 sequence: CASSTAGVTEAFF. The CDR3, as DNA: TGTGCCAGCAGCACGGCAGGGGTCACTGAAGCTTTCTTT.

A few counts support this clonotype. The chain links TRBV12-3 or TRBV12-4 to TRBJ1-4; the match to TRBD1 covers 7 bases. V was clipped by 5 bases and J by 7 bases; unmatched bases: 4. The length of the CDR3 is 13 residues. The CDR3 sequence is CASSLDRVEKLFF. The CDR3 coding sequence is TGTGCCAGCAGTCTCGACAGGGTTGAAAAACTGTTTTTT.

The table lists this clonotype with many counts. The chain couples TRBV4-3 to TRBJ1-2; D remains unclear. Per the germline V gene, CDR1 is LGHNA and CDR2 is YSLEER. CDR3 length: 15 residues. V lost 4 bases and J 0 bases, leaving 12 bases between the germline ends. The CDR3 reads CASSPILKANYGYTF. The CDR3, as DNA: TGCGCCAGCAGCCCGATCCTTAAAGCTAACTATGGCTACACCTTC.

Remarks on this clonotype: A junction boundary mismatches the germline segment, possibly from a read error. The CDR3 DNA reads TGTGCTAGCAGCCCCGGACAGTGGTACTACAATGAGCAGTTCTTC. The encoded protein is CASSPGQWYYNEQFF. The chain uses TRBV7-7 and TRBJ2-1, with D tentatively TRBD1 (6 bases). CDR3 size: 15 residues. The germline V gene has CDR1 SSHAT and CDR2 FNYEAQ (reference sequence). The complete variable domain, with remaining parts taken from reference TRBV7-7 and TRBJ2-1, reads GAGVSQSPRYKVTKRGQDVTLRCDPISSHATLYWYQQALGQGPEFLTYFNYEAQPDKSGLPSDRFSAERPEGSISTLTIQRTEQRDSAMYRCASSPGQWYYNEQFFGPGTRLTVL.

This chain joins TRBV3-1 and TRBJ2-1; D not certain. The germline CDR1 and CDR2 sequences are LGHDT and YNNKEL (reference sequence). The CDR3 covers 16 residues. The ends were cut back, 3 bases at V and 9 bases at J, with 21 bases in the middle. CDR3: CASSQRPTTPAVEQFF. The CDR3 nucleotides read TGTGCCAGCAGCCAGAGACCAACAACCCCTGCGGTTGAGCAGTTCTTC.

A few counts support this clonotype. The V gene is TRBV5-1, the J gene TRBJ1-2, with D perhaps matching TRBD1 (6 bases). The germline V and J ends were trimmed by 0 bases and 4 bases, with 7 bases remaining between them. The germline gives CDR1 SGHRS, CDR2 YFSETQ. This CDR3 contains 13 residues. The DNA for the CDR3 is TGCGCCAGCAGCTTGGCGGACAGCTATGGCTACACCTTC. Its translation is CASSLADSYGYTF.

This clonotype was seen ten or more times. The genes are TRBV5-8 and TRBJ1-5; D unresolved. Per the germline V gene, CDR1 is SGHTS and CDR2 is YDEGEE. V was pared by 4 bases and J by 6 bases, with 17 bases between. The CDR3 is 15 amino acids. The CDR3 DNA reads TGTGCCAGCAGCCAGCGTATTTGGGGAGTTCAGCCCCAGCATTTT. This encodes CASSQRIWGVQPQHF.

There are a few counts of this clonotype. The chain joins TRBV6-2 or TRBV6-3 to TRBJ2-1; 12 nucleotides match TRBD1. Germline assignment: CDR1 MNHEY and CDR2 SVGEGT. The CDR3 contains 17 residues. V was pared by 4 bases and J by 6 bases, with 10 bases of the junction left unmatched. The CDR3 DNA reads as TGTGCCAGCAGTTGGGTTTGGGACAGGGGGCGAGTCAATGAGCAGTTCTTC. Its translation: CASSWVWDRGRVNEQFF.

In this sample, this clonotype turned up a few times. The chain uses TRBV6-2 or TRBV6-3 and TRBJ2-1; 9 bases align to TRBD2. Germline V gene data show CDR1 as MNHEY and CDR2 as SVGEGT. This CDR3 contains 15 residues. V dropped 0 bases and J dropped 9; count of bases not matched to a gene: 6. The CDR3 loop reads CASSYSASGVSEQFF. CDR3 DNA sequence: TGTGCCAGCAGTTACTCGGCTAGCGGGGTCAGTGAGCAGTTCTTC.

The table lists this clonotype with a few counts. V and J are TRBV5-5 and TRBJ1-1; D is undetermined. CDR1 and CDR2 from the germline V gene are SGHKS and YYEKEE (reference sequence). V gave up 2 bases and J gave up 11 bases, with 16 bases separating them. The CDR3 is made up of 13 amino acids. The CDR3 loop reads CASSFRLDSFAFF. The CDR3 DNA is TGTGCCAGCAGCTTTCGCCTGGATAGCTTTGCTTTCTTT.

This clonotype was detected a few times. The V gene is TRBV3-1, the J gene TRBJ2-7; 11 bases are shared with TRBD2. J was trimmed by 6 bases and V by 1 base; bases with no gene match: 8. Germline-derived CDR1 and CDR2 are LGHDT and YNNKEL (reference sequence). The CDR3 length is 16 residues. For the CDR3, the DNA is TGTGCCAGCAGCCAAGTGGGGCTAGCGGGGGGTTTCGAGCAGTACTTC. Encoded protein: CASSQVGLAGGFEQYF.

This clonotype was found a few times. The chain is built from TRBV7-2 and TRBJ2-5; D is possibly TRBD2 (6 bases). Germline lookup yields CDR1 SGHTA and CDR2 FQGNSA. Trimming took off 5 bases at V and 4 bases at J, with 20 bases between the two ends. The CDR3 is 16 residues long. The CDR3 DNA reads TGTGCCAGCAGCCCCCTGTTGGGCGGGGTGGGAGAGACCCAGTACTTC. It codes for CASSPLLGGVGETQYF.

V and J are TRBV7-2 and TRBJ1-5; D gene uncertain. This CDR3 has 15 amino acids. The germline V and J ends were trimmed by 5 bases and 4 bases, with 15 bases remaining between them. CDR1 SGHTA and CDR2 FQGNSA come from the germline V gene. The CDR3 DNA sequence: TGTGCCAGCAGCCAAGGCCGGACTAGTAATCAGCCCCAGCATTTT. Translation: CASSQGRTSNQPQHF.

The chain couples TRBV28 to TRBJ2-1; 12 bases agree with TRBD2. The germline CDR1 and CDR2 sequences are MDHEN and SYDVKM. V trimming: 2 bases; J trimming: 15 bases; junction bases outside the gene matches: 14. The CDR3 covers 16 residues. CDR3 DNA: TGTGCCAGCAGTTTAGTCGGGGGGGCTAGCGGGGGGGCCCCGTTCTTC. Translation: CASSLVGGASGGAPFF.

This clonotype was picked up a small number of times. This chain connects TRBV5-1 to TRBJ1-2, with unresolved D. CDR3 length: 14 residues. CDR1 SGHRS and CDR2 YFSETQ come from the germline V gene. V was trimmed by 0 bases and J by 1 base, leaving 7 bases between them. The CDR3 protein is CASSLDGSNYGYTF. CDR3 DNA: TGCGCCAGCAGCTTGGACGGCAGTAACTATGGCTACACCTTC.

The chain couples TRBV5-1 to TRBJ2-7; TRBD1 agrees at 10 bases. This CDR3 comprises 15 residues. CDR1 and CDR2 from the germline V gene are SGHRS and YFSETQ. Trimming removed 0 bases from V and 5 bases from J; junction bases left unmatched: 5. CDR3 protein: CASSLEGQGFDEQYV. CDR3 nucleotides: TGCGCCAGCAGCTTGGAGGGACAGGGGTTCGACGAGCAGTACGTC.

This rearrangement joins TRBV29-1 to TRBJ2-4, with TRBD1 as a possible D gene (6 bases). V lost 4 bases to trimming and J lost 9 bases, with 16 bases between them. The CDR3 covers 13 residues. Germline CDR1 reads SQVTM; CDR2 reads ANQGSEA. In DNA, the CDR3 is TGCAGCGTTGCCCCCGAGGCGGACAGCATTCAGTACTTC. Its translation is CSVAPEADSIQYF. Supplemented by reference TRBV29-1 and TRBJ2-4, the full variable domain reads SAVISQKPSRDICQRGTSLTIQCQVDSQVTMMFWYRQQPGQSLTLIATANQGSEATYESGFVIDKFPISRPNLTFSTLTVSNMSPEDSSIYLCSVAPEADSIQYFGAGTRLSVL.

In its sample, this clonotype was seen a few times. V is TRBV5-1 and J is TRBJ1-4, with 7 bases fitting TRBD1. The CDR3 covers 15 residues. The germline V gene has CDR1 SGHRS and CDR2 YFSETQ. V was pared by 0 bases and J by 2 bases, with 1 base of the junction left unmatched. CDR3 region: CASSLDRGTNEKLFF. The CDR3 bases are TGCGCCAGCAGCTTGGACAGGGGCACTAATGAAAAACTGTTTTTT.